The rows below give T cell receptor beta chains drawn from one sample of a study of blood T cell repertoires in COVID-19. Assay used: immunoSEQ multiplex PCR; TCRdb lists only in-frame clones, some missing. The sample lists over 120,000 clones; 85% to 90% were seen once. The sequencing input was PBMCs or T cells enriched from blood (not recorded which). The receptor set was obtained from a man between 60 and 75 years old who had recovered from COVID-19. CDR3s include the opening cysteine and the closing phenylalanine or tryptophan. A D gene is named only where the DNA matches it firmly. A clone size is listed for some rows: how often the clone was seen (once, few, many), or a class if it is expanded.

v_call	j_call	clone_size	d_call	cdr3_aa	cdr3_nt
TRBV27	TRBJ2-5	-	TRBD1	CASSSGQRRETQYF	TGTGCCAGCAGTTCGGGACAGCGGCGGGAGACCCAGTACTTC
TRBV6-6	TRBJ2-2	-	TRBD1	CASSPILGQGGYTGELFF	TGTGCCAGCAGTCCGATACTGGGACAGGGCGGTTACACCGGGGAGCTGTTTTTT
TRBV4-1	TRBJ1-1	-	-	CASTITVQYTEAFF	TGCGCCAGCACGATTACAGTCCAATACACTGAAGCTTTCTTT
TRBV29-1	TRBJ2-4	-	TRBD1	CSVERDSSNIQYF	TGCAGCGTTGAACGGGACAGTTCGAACATTCAGTACTTC
TRBV19	TRBJ1-2	-	-	CASSIEERGYTF	TGTGCCAGTAGTATAGAGGAGAGGGGCTACACCTTC
TRBV9	TRBJ2-2	-	TRBD1	CASSVVSDRVTGELFF	TGTGCCAGCAGCGTAGTCTCGGACAGGGTAACCGGGGAGCTGTTTTTT
TRBV19	TRBJ1-2	-	-	CASSPTRNLYGYTF	TGTGCCAGTAGCCCCACAAGAAACCTCTATGGCTACACCTTC
TRBV30	TRBJ1-5	-	TRBD1	CAWAVGQGGNQPQHF	TGTGCCTGGGCGGTGGGGCAGGGGGGAAATCAGCCCCAGCATTTT
TRBV6-1	TRBJ1-2	-	TRBD1	CASSEATGLYGYTF	TGTGCCAGCAGTGAAGCGACAGGGCTCTATGGCTACACCTTC
TRBV4-1	TRBJ2-3	-	-	CASSLRGTPSTDTQYF	TGCGCCAGCAGCCTAAGGGGGACACCAAGCACGGATACGCAGTATTTT
TRBV6-1	TRBJ1-2	once	-	CASSEVGLGRGVGYGYTF	TGTGCCAGCAGTGAAGTAGGGTTAGGACGGGGGGTCGGCTATGGCTACACCTTC
TRBV9	TRBJ1-2	-	-	CASSVSSGAGYTF	TGTGCCAGCAGCGTATCCAGCGGTGCGGGCTACACCTTC
TRBV29-1	TRBJ2-7	-	TRBD2	CSVSSGEYEQYF	TGCAGCGTGTCTAGCGGGGAGTACGAGCAGTACTTC
TRBV4-1	TRBJ2-7	-	-	CASSQEGQGSHEQYF	TGCGCCAGCAGCCAAGAGGGGCAGGGGAGCCACGAGCAGTACTTC
TRBV7-8	TRBJ2-2	-	-	CASSLSRGTGELFF	TGTGCCAGCAGCCTTAGCCGGGGCACCGGGGAGCTGTTTTTT
TRBV3-1/TRBV3-2	TRBJ1-3	-	-	CASSHRDRSGNTIYF	TGTGCCAGCAGCCACCGAGACAGGTCTGGAAACACCATATATTTT
TRBV5-1	TRBJ2-5	-	TRBD1	CASSFQGTDQETQYF	TGCGCCAGCAGCTTCCAAGGGACAGACCAAGAGACCCAGTACTTC
TRBV15	TRBJ1-6	-	-	CATRYSGDSPLHF	TGTGCCACCAGATACTCGGGAGATTCACCCCTCCACTTT
TRBV28	TRBJ1-1	-	TRBD1	CASRLHRGPGEAFF	TGTGCCAGCAGGCTCCACAGGGGGCCCGGTGAAGCTTTCTTT
TRBV19	TRBJ2-6	-	TRBD2	CASCRGGVLGSGANVLTF	TGTGCCAGTTGTAGGGGAGGGGTCTTGGGGTCTGGGGCCAACGTCCTGACTTTC
TRBV5-5	TRBJ1-1	-	TRBD1	CASSAPTGLGTEAFF	TGTGCCAGCAGCGCCCCGACAGGGCTGGGCACTGAAGCTTTCTTT
TRBV7-9	TRBJ2-5	-	-	CASSLGGVSKQETQYF	TGTGCCAGCAGCTTAGGAGGCGTCAGCAAACAAGAGACCCAGTACTTC
TRBV27	TRBJ2-6	-	TRBD1	CASTNRDRESGANVLTF	TGTGCCAGCACCAACCGGGACAGGGAATCCGGGGCCAACGTCCTGACTTTC
TRBV6-4	TRBJ2-3	-	TRBD1	CASSEKGGRTDTQYF	TGTGCCAGCAGTGAAAAAGGGGGCCGCACAGATACGCAGTATTTT
TRBV9	TRBJ2-2	once	TRBD2	CASSVQTSGRSVDGELFF	TGTGCCAGCAGCGTCCAGACTAGCGGGCGATCTGTCGACGGGGAGCTGTTTTTT
TRBV6-1	TRBJ1-6	once	-	CASSEQGLHSPLHF	TGTGCCAGCAGTGAACAGGGTCTGCATTCACCCCTCCACTTT
TRBV7-2	TRBJ2-7	-	TRBD1	CASSLEGGTGVYEQYF	TGTGCCAGCAGCTTAGAGGGGGGGACAGGGGTTTACGAGCAGTACTTC
TRBV6-5	TRBJ1-4	-	-	CASRHRMAGEKLFF	TGTGCCAGCAGACACAGGATGGCAGGCGAAAAACTGTTTTTT
TRBV5-4	TRBJ2-1	-	TRBD2	CASSAGLANMKFF	TGTGCCAGCAGCGCGGGACTAGCAAACATGAAGTTCTTC
TRBV19	TRBJ2-3	-	TRBD2	CASSIRGWGLAGERDTQYF	TGTGCCAGTAGTATTCGGGGCTGGGGACTAGCGGGAGAAAGAGATACGCAGTATTTT
TRBV30	TRBJ1-2	-	TRBD1	CAAPRGPGGYTF	TGTGCCGCTCCTAGGGGGCCGGGCGGCTACACCTTC
TRBV28	TRBJ1-4	-	TRBD1	CASSPYRGQTTNEKLFF	TGTGCCAGCAGTCCCTACAGGGGGCAAACAACTAATGAAAAACTGTTTTTT
TRBV14	TRBJ1-1	-	TRBD1	CASSLRTGRNTEAFF	TGTGCCAGCAGCCTTCGGACAGGGAGGAACACTGAAGCTTTCTTT
TRBV6-2/TRBV6-3	TRBJ2-1	-	TRBD2	CASSYQGTSANEQFF	TGTGCCAGCAGTTACCAGGGGACTAGCGCCAATGAGCAGTTCTTC
TRBV28	TRBJ2-2	-	-	CASGEVSNTGELFF	TGTGCCAGCGGCGAGGTGTCGAACACCGGGGAGCTGTTTTTT
TRBV9	TRBJ2-2	-	-	CASSLTTNTGELFF	TGTGCCAGCAGCCTAACTACCAACACCGGGGAGCTGTTTTTT
TRBV18	TRBJ2-7	once	TRBD1	CASSPTGASSYEQYF	TGTGCCAGCTCACCAACAGGGGCGAGCTCCTACGAGCAGTACTTC
TRBV5-5	TRBJ1-2	-	TRBD1	CASSFPGQGVLGYTF	TGTGCCAGCAGCTTCCCGGGACAGGGGGTTTTGGGCTACACCTTC
TRBV15	TRBJ2-1	-	-	CATSRAAVYEQFF	TGTGCCACCAGCAGAGCCGCAGTGTATGAGCAGTTCTTC